Below, 10 T cell receptor beta chains from the same sample are listed, as sequenced in a study of neurological immune-mediated disorders (dated by TCRdb to between 2018 and 2020). Library prep was done by 5' RACE. The reads were generated on an Illumina HiSeq 2500. In-frame beta chains were kept once TCRdb had trimmed the public reads at Q25 with fastp and called clones with MiXCR. One record per CDR3 amino acid sequence lists the most common genes and DNA. A total of around 80,000 distinct CDR3 sequences appear in this sample, around 10% of them only once. The top ten clonotypes cover about 1.8% of the sample. The sample consisted of PBMCs. The receptors shown here come from a middle-aged man in good health.

About this clonotype itself: A much larger clone lies one base from this, so it may be a read error. V and J are TRBV6-2 or TRBV6-3 and TRBJ2-1; 10 positions match TRBD1. Germline V gene lookup returns CDR1 MNHEY and CDR2 SVGEGT. The CDR3 runs to 15 residues. V shed 3 bases and J 9 bases; nucleotides not matched to a gene: 8. The chain's CDR3 is CASSYSGQGYVEQFF. The CDR3 DNA sequence: TGTGCCAGCAGTTATTCGGGACAGGGGTATGTTGAGCAGTTCTTC.

In this sample, this clonotype turned up many times. V usage is TRBV7-3 and J usage is TRBJ1-1; tentatively, D is TRBD1 (6 bases). Germline loops: CDR1 SGHTA, CDR2 FQGTGA. V lost 2 bases to trimming and J lost 2 bases, with 15 bases between them. The length of the CDR3 is 16 residues. The CDR3 sequence: CASSLWAGDGNTEAFF. In DNA form, the CDR3 reads TGTGCCAGCAGCTTATGGGCAGGGGATGGCAACACTGAAGCTTTCTTT.

This clonotype was observed many times. The chain uses TRBV10-3 and TRBJ2-1; D might be TRBD2 (5 bases). The germline V gene encodes CDR1 ENHRY and CDR2 SYGVKD. The CDR3 contains 12 residues. Trimming cost V 7 bases and J 7 bases, with 11 bases left between them. CDR3 DNA sequence: TGTGCCATCAATAATAGCGAGAATGAGCAGTTCTTC. Amino acids: CAINNSENEQFF.

This clonotype was recorded many times. The chain recombines TRBV5-1 with TRBJ2-3; the D call may be TRBD1 or TRBD2 (5 bases each). CDR3 length equals 15 residues. Trimming took 0 bases from V and 3 from J, leaving 11 bases between them. The V gene's germline CDR1 is SGHRS and CDR2 YFSETQ. The CDR3 nucleotides read TGCGCCAGCAGCTTGGGGGGGACCTTGACAGATACGCAGTATTTT. Protein sequence: CASSLGGTLTDTQYF.

Remarks on this clonotype: This may stem from a read error, because a much larger clone lies one nucleotide away. The chain employs TRBV7-9 and TRBJ2-5, with a weak D call TRBD2 (6 bases). This CDR3 is 16 amino acids long. Germline CDR1 is SEHNR and CDR2 is FQNEAQ (reference sequence). The CDR3: CAISSGHGGILETQYF. The CDR3 DNA reads TGTGCCATCAGCTCCGGACACGGCGGGATATTAGAGACCCAGTACTTC.

This clonotype was observed at least ten times. This sequence joins TRBV30 and TRBJ1-4; 7 bases match TRBD1. This CDR3 comprises 15 residues. V was pared by 1 base and J by 6 bases, with 8 bases of the junction left unmatched. Germline V gene data show CDR1 as GTSNPN and CDR2 as SVGIG (reference sequence). CDR3 coding DNA: TGTGCCTGGAGTGACGACCAGGGGGAAGATGAAAAACTGTTTTTT. It translates to CAWSDDQGEDEKLFF.

This clonotype occurred many times. The chain carries TRBV5-1 and TRBJ2-7; TRBD1 might be the D (5 bases). The CDR3 is 14 residues long. V was cut by 0 bases and J by 2 bases, with 9 bases left in between. Germline CDR1 is SGHRS and CDR2 is YFSETQ. CDR3: CASSLGKGAYEQYF. The CDR3 bases are TGCGCCAGCAGCTTGGGGAAAGGGGCCTACGAGCAGTACTTC. Full variable domain (rest looked up from reference TRBV5-1 and TRBJ2-7): KAGVTQTPRYLIKTRGQQVTLSCSPISGHRSVSWYQQTPGQGLQFLFEYFSETQRNKGNFPGRFSGRQFSNSRSEMNVSTLELGDSALYLCASSLGKGAYEQYFGPGTRLTVT.

There are many counts of this clonotype. The J gene is TRBJ2-1, the V gene TRBV27; D is ambiguous. This CDR3 comprises 12 residues. CDR1 and CDR2 (germline): MNHEY, SMNVEV (reference sequence). V lost 5 bases and J 10 bases, leaving 12 bases between the germline ends. The CDR3 region has the DNA TGTGCCAGCAGTCCCCCCTCTCCAGAGCAGTTCTTC. It specifies CASSPPSPEQFF.

Comment on this clonotype: With a much larger clone just one base away, this may be a read error. This chain connects TRBV20-1 to TRBJ2-1; D possibly corresponds to TRBD1 (6 bases). The CDR3 totals 14 residues. The germline V gene has CDR1 DFQATT and CDR2 SNEGSKA (reference sequence). CDR3 sequence reads: CSADRQDSNHEQCF. In DNA, the CDR3 is TGCAGTGCTGATCGGCAGGACAGTAACCACGAGCAGTGCTTC.

This clonotype occurred many times. The chain employs TRBV5-1 and TRBJ2-2; D is unresolved. The germline V and J ends were trimmed by 5 bases and 5 bases, with 13 bases remaining between them. Germline CDR1 SGHRS, CDR2 YFSETQ. The CDR3 has 14 residues. In nucleotides, the CDR3 is TGCGCCAGCAGACGCGATCTAGGGACCGGGGAGCTGTTTTTT. Translated: CASRRDLGTGELFF.